This TCR beta chain was retrieved from a study of CDR3 diversity in severe acne. Germline CDR1 reads MNHNY; CDR2 reads SVGAGI (reference sequence). Trimming cost V 4 bases and J 4 bases; bases outside gene matches: 4. This CDR3 spans 15 amino acids. Via MiXCR, TCRdb re-called the PCR reads, giving one row per CDR3 protein. The table has more than 80,000 distinct CDR3 sequences, around 50% seen once. This TCR was sampled from a male donor with severe acne vulgaris. The sample was blood. This chain connects TRBV6-6 to TRBJ2-6; 7 bases match TRBD1. As DNA, the CDR3 is TGTGCCAGCAGTTTGGGACAGCGCGGGGCCAACGTCCTGACTTTC. Protein sequence: CASSLGQRGANVLTF.